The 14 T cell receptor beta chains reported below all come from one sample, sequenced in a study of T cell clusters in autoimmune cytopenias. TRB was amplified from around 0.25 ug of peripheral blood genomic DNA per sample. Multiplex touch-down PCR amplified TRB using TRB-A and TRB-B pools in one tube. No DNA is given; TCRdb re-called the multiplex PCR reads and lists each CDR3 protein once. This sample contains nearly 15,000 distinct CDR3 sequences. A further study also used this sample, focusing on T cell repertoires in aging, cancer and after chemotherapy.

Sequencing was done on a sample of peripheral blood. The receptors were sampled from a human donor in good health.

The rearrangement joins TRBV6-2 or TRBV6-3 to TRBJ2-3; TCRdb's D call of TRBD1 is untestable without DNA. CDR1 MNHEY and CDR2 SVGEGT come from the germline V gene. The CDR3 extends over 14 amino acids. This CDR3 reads CASSPQDRADTQYF.

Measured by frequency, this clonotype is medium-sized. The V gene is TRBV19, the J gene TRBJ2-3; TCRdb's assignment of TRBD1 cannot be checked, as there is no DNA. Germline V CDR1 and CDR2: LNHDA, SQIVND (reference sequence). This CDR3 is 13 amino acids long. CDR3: CASRTVSTDTQYF.

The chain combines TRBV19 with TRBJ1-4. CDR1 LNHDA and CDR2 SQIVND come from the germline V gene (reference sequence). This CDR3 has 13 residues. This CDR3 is CASTFEGYEKLFF.

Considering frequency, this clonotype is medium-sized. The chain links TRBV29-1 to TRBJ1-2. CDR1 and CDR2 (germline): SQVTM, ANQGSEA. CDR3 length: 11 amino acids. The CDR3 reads CSVDSGASGTF.

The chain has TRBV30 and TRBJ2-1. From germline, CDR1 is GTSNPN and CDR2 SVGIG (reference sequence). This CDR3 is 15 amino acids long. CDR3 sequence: CAWSVSVSSYNEQFF.

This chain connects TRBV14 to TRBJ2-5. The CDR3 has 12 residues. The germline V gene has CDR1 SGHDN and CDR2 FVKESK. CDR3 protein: CASSPHGQTQYF.

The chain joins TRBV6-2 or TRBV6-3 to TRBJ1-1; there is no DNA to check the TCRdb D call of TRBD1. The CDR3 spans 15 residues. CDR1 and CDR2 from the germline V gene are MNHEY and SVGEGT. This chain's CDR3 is CASHRQGRKNTEAFF.

CDR3 sequence reads: CASIKGTSGNNEQFF. The chain couples TRBV6-5 to TRBJ2-1; the TCRdb D gene call, TRBD2, has no DNA to confirm it. Germline-derived CDR1 and CDR2 are MNHEY and SVGAGI. The CDR3 extends over 15 amino acids.

CDR3 protein: CAWKGDSSNTEAFF. V and J are TRBV30 and TRBJ1-1; TCRdb's D call of TRBD1 is untestable without DNA. CDR3 length: 14 amino acids. Germline V lookup: CDR1 GTSNPN, CDR2 SVGIG (reference sequence).

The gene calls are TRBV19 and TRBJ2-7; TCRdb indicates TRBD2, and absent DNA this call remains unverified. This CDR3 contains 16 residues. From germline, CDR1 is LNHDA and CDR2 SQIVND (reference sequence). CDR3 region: CASSPEPGLAPYEQYF.

CDR3 protein: CASRLHQGTAYGYTF. The chain employs TRBV6-5 and TRBJ1-2. Germline V gives CDR1 MNHEY, CDR2 SVGAGI. This CDR3 contains 15 residues.

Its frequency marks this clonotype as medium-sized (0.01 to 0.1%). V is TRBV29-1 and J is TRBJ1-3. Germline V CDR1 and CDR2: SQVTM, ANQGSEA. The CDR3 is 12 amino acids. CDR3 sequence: CSVRGSGNTIYF.

CDR3 sequence reads: CASSQVEGNTDTQYF. The chain combines TRBV4-3 with TRBJ2-3; the D call from TCRdb, TRBD2, cannot be confirmed without DNA. In germline, CDR1 is LGHNA, CDR2 YSLEER. The CDR3 extends over 15 amino acids.

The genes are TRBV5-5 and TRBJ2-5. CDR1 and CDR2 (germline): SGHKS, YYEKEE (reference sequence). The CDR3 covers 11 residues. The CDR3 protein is CASSLLETQYF.